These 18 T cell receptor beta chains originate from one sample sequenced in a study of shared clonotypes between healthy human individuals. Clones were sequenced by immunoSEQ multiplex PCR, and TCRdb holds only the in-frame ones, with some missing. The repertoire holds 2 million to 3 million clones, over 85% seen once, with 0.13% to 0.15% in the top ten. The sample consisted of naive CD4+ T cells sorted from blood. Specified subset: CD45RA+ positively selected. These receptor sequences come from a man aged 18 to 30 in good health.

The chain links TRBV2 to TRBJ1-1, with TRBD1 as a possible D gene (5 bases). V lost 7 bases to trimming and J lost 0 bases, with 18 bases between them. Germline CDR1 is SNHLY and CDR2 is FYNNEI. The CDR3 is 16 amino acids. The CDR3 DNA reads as TGTGCCAGCACACTAGAGGGCAGGGCTTTGAACACTGAAGCTTTCTTT. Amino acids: CASTLEGRALNTEAFF.

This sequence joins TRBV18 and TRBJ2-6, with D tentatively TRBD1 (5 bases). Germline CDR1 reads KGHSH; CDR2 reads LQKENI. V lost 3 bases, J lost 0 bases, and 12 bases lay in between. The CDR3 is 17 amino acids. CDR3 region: CASSPDSGGSGANVLTF. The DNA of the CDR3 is TGTGCCAGCTCACCCGACAGTGGTGGCTCTGGGGCCAACGTCCTGACTTTC.

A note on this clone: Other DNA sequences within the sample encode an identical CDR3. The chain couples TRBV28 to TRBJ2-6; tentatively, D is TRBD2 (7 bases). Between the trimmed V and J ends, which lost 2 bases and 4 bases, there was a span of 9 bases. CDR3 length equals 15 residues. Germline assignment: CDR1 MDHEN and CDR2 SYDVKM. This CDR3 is CASSLGGAGANVLTF. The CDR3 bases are TGTGCCAGCAGTTTAGGGGGGGCAGGGGCCAACGTCCTGACTTTC.

The CDR3 sequence: CASSLISGGATDTQYF. CDR3 DNA sequence: TGTGCCAGCAGCTTGATCAGCGGGGGGGCCACAGATACGCAGTATTTT. V is TRBV5-6 and J is TRBJ2-3; 10 bases line up with TRBD2. This CDR3 has 16 amino acids. The germline V gene has CDR1 SGHDT and CDR2 YYEEEE. V lost 1 base, J lost 2 bases, and 4 bases stayed unmatched.

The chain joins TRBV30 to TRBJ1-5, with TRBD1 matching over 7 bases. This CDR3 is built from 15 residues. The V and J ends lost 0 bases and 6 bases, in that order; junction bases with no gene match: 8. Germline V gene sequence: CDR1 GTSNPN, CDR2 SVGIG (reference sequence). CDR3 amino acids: CAWSVGRKGAQPQHF. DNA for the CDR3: TGTGCCTGGAGTGTAGGTCGGAAGGGGGCTCAGCCCCAGCATTTT.

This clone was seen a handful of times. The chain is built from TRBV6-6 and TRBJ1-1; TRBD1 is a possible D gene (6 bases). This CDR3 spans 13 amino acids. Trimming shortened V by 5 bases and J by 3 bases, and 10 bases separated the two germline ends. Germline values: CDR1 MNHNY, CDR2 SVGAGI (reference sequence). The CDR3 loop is CASSTYRDTEAFF. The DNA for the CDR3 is TGTGCCAGCAGTACGTACAGGGACACTGAAGCTTTCTTT.

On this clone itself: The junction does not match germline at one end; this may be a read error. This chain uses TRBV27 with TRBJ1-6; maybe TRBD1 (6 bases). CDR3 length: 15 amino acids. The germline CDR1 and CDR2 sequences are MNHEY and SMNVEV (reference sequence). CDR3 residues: CASSPAQGPYSPLHF. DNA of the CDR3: TGTGCCAGCAGTCCAGCCCAGGGGCCCTATTCCCCCCTCCACTTT.

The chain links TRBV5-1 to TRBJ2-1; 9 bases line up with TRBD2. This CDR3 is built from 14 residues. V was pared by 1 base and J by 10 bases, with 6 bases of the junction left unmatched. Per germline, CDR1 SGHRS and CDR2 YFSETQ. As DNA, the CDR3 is TGCGCCAGCAGCTTGACAGCGGGAGGTCGCGAGCAGTTCTTC. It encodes CASSLTAGGREQFF.

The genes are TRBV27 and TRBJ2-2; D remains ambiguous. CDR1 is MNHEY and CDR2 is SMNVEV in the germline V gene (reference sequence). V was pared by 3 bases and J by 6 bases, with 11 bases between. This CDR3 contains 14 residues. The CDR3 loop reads CASSFGLPAGELFF. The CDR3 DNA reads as TGTGCCAGCAGTTTTGGCCTACCGGCCGGGGAGCTGTTTTTT.

For the CDR3, the DNA is TGTGCCAGCAGTTACTCGACCTTTGGTGAGCAGTACTTC. The encoded protein is CASSYSTFGEQYF. V gene TRBV6-6 combines with J gene TRBJ2-7; D not certain. Trimming left V 0 bases short and J 7 bases short, with 10 bases between. The germline CDR1 and CDR2 sequences are MNHNY and SVGAGI (reference sequence). The CDR3 sequence is 13 residues long.

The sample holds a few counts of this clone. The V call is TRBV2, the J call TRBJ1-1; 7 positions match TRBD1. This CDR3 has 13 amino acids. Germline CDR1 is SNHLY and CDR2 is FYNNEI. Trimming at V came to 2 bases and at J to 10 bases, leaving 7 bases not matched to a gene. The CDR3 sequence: CASSEIEGARAFF. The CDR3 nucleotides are TGTGCCAGCAGTGAAATTGAGGGGGCAAGAGCTTTCTTT.

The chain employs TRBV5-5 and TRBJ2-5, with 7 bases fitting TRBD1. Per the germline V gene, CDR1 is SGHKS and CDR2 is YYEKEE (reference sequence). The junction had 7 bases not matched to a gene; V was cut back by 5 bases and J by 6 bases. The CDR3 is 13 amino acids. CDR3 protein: CASSGTDHQTQYF. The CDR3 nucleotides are TGTGCCAGCAGTGGGACAGACCACCAGACCCAGTACTTC.

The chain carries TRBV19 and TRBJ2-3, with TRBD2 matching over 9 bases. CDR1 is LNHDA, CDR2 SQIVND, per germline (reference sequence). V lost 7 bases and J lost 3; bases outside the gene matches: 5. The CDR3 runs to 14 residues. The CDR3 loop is CASKGGRATDTQYF. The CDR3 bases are TGTGCCAGTAAAGGCGGGAGGGCTACAGATACGCAGTATTTT.

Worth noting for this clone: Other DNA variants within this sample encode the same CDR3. For the CDR3, the DNA is TGCGCCAGCAGCTCCACAGGGGGCTACGAGCAGTACTTC. Amino acid sequence: CASSSTGGYEQYF. V and J are TRBV5-1 and TRBJ2-7; 8 nucleotides agree with TRBD1. The CDR3 has 13 amino acids. J was trimmed by 3 bases and V by 3 bases; bases with no gene match: 2. The germline gives CDR1 SGHRS, CDR2 YFSETQ.

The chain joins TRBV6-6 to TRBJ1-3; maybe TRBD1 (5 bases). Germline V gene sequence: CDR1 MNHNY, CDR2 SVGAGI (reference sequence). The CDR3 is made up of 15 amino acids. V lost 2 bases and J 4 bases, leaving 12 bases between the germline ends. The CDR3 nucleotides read TGTGCCAGCAGTTACGACAGAGGCATGGGAAACACCATATATTTT. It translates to CASSYDRGMGNTIYF.

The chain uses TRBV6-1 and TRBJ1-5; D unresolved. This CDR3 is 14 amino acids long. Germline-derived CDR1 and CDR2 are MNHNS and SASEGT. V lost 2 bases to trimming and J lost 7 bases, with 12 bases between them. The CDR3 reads CASSERGGPQPQHF. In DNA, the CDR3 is TGTGCCAGCAGTGAACGGGGAGGACCCCAGCCCCAGCATTTT.

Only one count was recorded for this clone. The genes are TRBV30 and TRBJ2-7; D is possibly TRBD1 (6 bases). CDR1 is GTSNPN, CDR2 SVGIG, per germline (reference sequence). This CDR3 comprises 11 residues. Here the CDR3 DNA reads TGTGCTTACTCCCAGGGGTACGAGCAGTACTTC. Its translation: CAYSQGYEQYF.

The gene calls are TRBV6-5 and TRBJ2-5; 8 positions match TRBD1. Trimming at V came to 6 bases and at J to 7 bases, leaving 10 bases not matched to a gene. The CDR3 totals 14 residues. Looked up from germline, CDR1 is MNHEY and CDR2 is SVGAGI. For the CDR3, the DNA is TGTGCCAGCAGCCTAACCACAGGGACAGGGACCCAGTACTTC. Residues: CASSLTTGTGTQYF.